A selection of T cell receptor beta chains follows, all from one sample in a study of PD-L1 blockade in urothelial cancer. Generated by immunoSEQ multiplex PCR, the TCRdb table keeps only in-frame clones and is missing some. The sample contains around 45,000 clones, approximately 89% of which appear only once. The sequencing here drew on PBMCs, taken around atezolizumab (anti-PD-L1) treatment. These receptor sequences come from a man at least 80 years old with urothelial cancer. Each CDR3 is given with its conserved first and last residue. The order of the fields is J gene, D gene, clone size, V gene, CDR3 protein, CDR3 DNA. D genes are given only for firm matches. Size values are once, few and many counts, or a class for expanded clones, and some rows have none.

TRBJ2-7 | . | . | TRBV6-5 | CASSGQGGAYEQYF | TGTGCCAGCAGTGGGCAGGGAGGAGCCTACGAGCAGTACTTC
TRBJ2-2 | TRBD2 | . | TRBV10-3 | CAISESPGGTGELFF | TGTGCCATCAGTGAGTCCCCGGGAGGCACCGGGGAGCTGTTTTTT
TRBJ2-7 | TRBD2 | . | TRBV11-2 | CASRRGETEYEQYF | TGTGCCAGCAGACGGGGGGAGACAGAATACGAGCAGTACTTC
TRBJ2-3 | TRBD1 | . | TRBV2 | CASSLTGGTDTQYF | TGTGCCAGCAGTTTGACAGGGGGCACAGATACGCAGTATTTT
TRBJ1-4 | . | . | TRBV6-1 | CASTLTGIGEKLFF | TGTGCCAGCACCCTAACAGGGATAGGTGAAAAACTGTTTTTT
TRBJ2-7 | . | . | TRBV7-2 | CASSFNYEQYF | TGTGCCAGCAGCTTCAACTACGAGCAGTACTTC
TRBJ1-2 | . | . | TRBV6-5 | CASSYSPGRNYGYTF | TGTGCCAGCAGTTACTCTCCGGGGAGGAACTATGGCTACACCTTC
TRBJ1-3 | . | . | TRBV30 | CAWTISSGNTIYF | TGTGCCTGGACGATTAGCTCTGGAAACACCATATATTTT
TRBJ2-7 | . | . | TRBV25-1 | CASSRQGYEQYF | TGTGCCAGCAGTAGGCAGGGCTACGAGCAGTACTTC
TRBJ2-6 | . | . | TRBV28 | CASNSNTNSGANVLTF | TGTGCCAGCAACTCTAATACCAATTCTGGGGCCAACGTCCTGACTTTC
TRBJ1-1 | . | . | TRBV9 | CASSAYTGTEAFF | TGTGCCAGCAGCGCCTATACGGGGACTGAAGCTTTCTTT
TRBJ1-5 | . | . | TRBV27 | CASSPREGQPQHF | TGTGCCAGCAGTCCGCGGGAGGGTCAGCCCCAGCATTTT
TRBJ2-7 | . | once | TRBV18 | CASSPSTGYEQYF | TGTGCCAGCTCACCATCCACAGGGTACGAGCAGTACTTC
TRBJ2-7 | . | . | TRBV29-1 | CSVEDRVSEQYF | TGCAGCGTTGAAGACAGGGTATCCGAGCAGTACTTC
TRBJ1-1 | TRBD1 | . | TRBV29-1 | CSVSPRDRLRETEAFF | TGCAGCGTTAGCCCCCGGGACAGGCTGAGGGAAACTGAAGCTTTCTTT
TRBJ1-1 | TRBD1 | . | TRBV30 | CAWATGKTEAFF | TGTGCCTGGGCGACAGGGAAGACTGAAGCTTTCTTT
TRBJ2-2 | TRBD2 | . | TRBV5-5 | CASNSGGTYTGELFF | TGTGCCAGCAATTCGGGGGGGACTTACACCGGGGAGCTGTTTTTT
TRBJ2-3 | . | . | TRBV19 | CASSMSRRAGAPGGTDTQYF | TGTGCCAGTAGTATGTCGAGGAGAGCGGGAGCCCCAGGGGGAACAGATACGCAGTATTTT
TRBJ1-1 | . | . | TRBV9 | CASSVGGSLNTEAFF | TGTGCCAGCAGCGTAGGAGGCAGCCTGAACACTGAAGCTTTCTTT
TRBJ2-1 | TRBD1 | . | TRBV18 | CASSLTFSPGQTSYNEQFF | TGTGCCAGCTCACTTACCTTTTCACCGGGACAGACAAGCTACAATGAGCAGTTCTTC
TRBJ2-2 | TRBD1 | . | TRBV5-1 | CASSLAGTGVPTYTGELFF | TGCGCCAGCAGCTTGGCCGGAACAGGGGTACCGACCTACACCGGGGAGCTGTTTTTT
TRBJ2-3 | TRBD2 | . | TRBV9 | CASSAGLAGGTDTQYF | TGTGCCAGCAGCGCGGGACTAGCGGGGGGCACAGATACGCAGTATTTT
TRBJ2-1 | TRBD2 | . | TRBV7-8 | CASSLRETSSGRTYNEQFF | TGTGCCAGCAGCTTAAGAGAGACTTCTAGCGGGAGAACCTACAATGAGCAGTTCTTC
TRBJ2-7 | . | . | TRBV30 | CAWSPGEGFEQYF | TGTGCCTGGAGTCCAGGGGAAGGCTTCGAGCAGTACTTC
TRBJ1-1 | . | . | TRBV29-1 | CSAQVTEAFF | TGCAGCGCACAGGTCACTGAAGCTTTCTTT
TRBJ2-2 | . | . | TRBV2 | CASRVEGGAGELFF | TGTGCCAGCAGGGTGGAGGGGGGGGCCGGGGAGCTGTTTTTT
TRBJ1-1 | . | . | TRBV7-2 | CASSLGQITVNTEAFF | TGTGCCAGCAGCCTCGGCCAAATTACAGTAAACACTGAAGCTTTCTTT
TRBJ2-5 | TRBD1 | . | TRBV5-1 | CASSMGQGAGETQYF | TGCGCCAGCAGCATGGGACAGGGGGCGGGAGAGACCCAGTACTTC
TRBJ1-5 | . | . | TRBV4-1 | CASSHPGATYNQPQHF | TGCGCCAGCAGCCATCCAGGGGCCACTTACAATCAGCCCCAGCATTTT
TRBJ2-7 | TRBD1 | once | TRBV7-9 | CASSSEFGTGGYEQYF | TGTGCCAGCAGCTCAGAGTTCGGGACAGGGGGCTACGAGCAGTACTTC
TRBJ1-4 | TRBD1 | . | TRBV19 | CASNLRGQNEKLFF | TGTGCCAGCAACCTCAGGGGGCAGAATGAAAAACTGTTTTTT
TRBJ2-1 | TRBD1 | . | TRBV19 | CASTTKGGDRGVGEQFF | TGTGCCAGTACCACCAAAGGGGGGGACAGGGGAGTCGGCGAGCAGTTCTTC
TRBJ1-1 | TRBD1 | . | TRBV5-1 | CASSLAGTGSNTEAFF | TGCGCCAGCAGCTTGGCGGGGACAGGATCGAACACTGAAGCTTTCTTT
TRBJ1-3 | TRBD1 | . | TRBV5-8 | CASSNTGQGNSGNTIYF | TGTGCCAGCAGTAATACTGGACAGGGGAACTCTGGAAACACCATATATTTT
TRBJ2-7 | . | . | TRBV7-2 | CASSKSQKGAYEQYF | TGTGCCAGCAGCAAAAGTCAAAAGGGGGCCTACGAGCAGTACTTC
TRBJ2-1 | TRBD2 | once | TRBV5-4 | CASSPEGLAEGNEQFF | TGTGCCAGCAGCCCGGAGGGACTAGCGGAGGGGAATGAGCAGTTCTTC
TRBJ2-1 | TRBD2 | . | TRBV5-5 | CASSLEGGRAAEQFF | TGTGCCAGCAGCTTGGAGGGCGGGAGGGCGGCTGAGCAGTTCTTC
TRBJ1-3 | . | . | TRBV6-1 | CASSEAPGGNTIYF | TGTGCCAGCAGTGAAGCTCCAGGGGGAAACACCATATATTTT
TRBJ2-6 | TRBD1 | . | TRBV27 | CASSHGQGIPLSGANVLTF | TGTGCCAGCAGTCATGGACAGGGCATCCCTCTCTCTGGGGCCAACGTCCTGACTTTC
TRBJ2-7 | . | . | TRBV7-2 | CASSAAYEQYF | TGTGCCAGCAGCGCGGCGTACGAGCAGTACTTC
TRBJ1-1 | . | few | TRBV2 | CASMLGNTEAFF | TGTGCCAGCATGCTAGGGAACACTGAAGCTTTCTTT
TRBJ1-2 | . | . | TRBV10-3 | CAISDPLHYGYTF | TGTGCCATCAGTGATCCGCTACACTATGGCTACACCTTC
TRBJ2-2 | TRBD2 | once | TRBV28 | CARKRTSGFTGELFF | TGTGCCAGGAAGAGGACTAGCGGATTCACCGGGGAGCTGTTTTTT
TRBJ1-2 | TRBD1 | . | TRBV30 | CAWSVLGVGTGANYGYTF | TGTGCCTGGAGTGTACTGGGTGTTGGGACAGGGGCTAACTATGGCTACACCTTC
TRBJ1-2 | TRBD1 | . | TRBV5-5 | CASSSLPEGARDYGYTF | TGTGCCAGCAGCTCACTCCCCGAGGGGGCGCGGGACTATGGCTACACCTTC
TRBJ2-3 | TRBD2 | . | TRBV5-1 | CASSLARLAGTDTQYF | TGCGCCAGCAGCTTGGCGAGACTAGCGGGCACAGATACGCAGTATTTT
TRBJ1-4 | . | . | TRBV28 | CASSHTGGAPTNEKLFF | TGTGCCAGCAGTCACACAGGAGGGGCTCCAACTAATGAAAAACTGTTTTTT
TRBJ2-5 | . | . | TRBV28 | CASSLSDRGETQYF | TGTGCCAGCAGTCTCTCGGACAGAGGGGAGACCCAGTACTTC
TRBJ2-3 | TRBD2 | . | TRBV7-2 | CASSPSGRGTDTQYF | TGTGCCAGCAGCCCTAGCGGGAGAGGCACAGATACGCAGTATTTT
TRBJ1-2 | . | . | TRBV5-4 | CASSLDLREGVTF | TGTGCCAGCAGCTTGGACCTACGAGAGGGGGTCACCTTC
TRBJ1-4 | . | . | TRBV21-1 | CASSKEAPGGGKLFF | TGTGCCAGCAGCAAAGAGGCACCGGGAGGAGGAAAACTGTTTTTT
TRBJ2-7 | TRBD1 | once | TRBV11-2 | CASSLEYWDRGRYEQYF | TGTGCCAGCAGCTTAGAGTATTGGGACAGGGGGCGATACGAGCAGTACTTC
TRBJ2-1 | TRBD2 | . | TRBV4-1 | CASQTSGSTDEQFF | TGCGCCAGCCAAACTAGCGGGAGTACCGATGAGCAGTTCTTC
TRBJ1-2 | . | . | TRBV5-1 | CASSFGTVANYGYTF | TGCGCCAGCAGCTTTGGTACGGTCGCTAACTATGGCTACACCTTC
TRBJ2-3 | TRBD2 | . | TRBV7-2 | CASSETSGETDTQYF | TGTGCCAGCAGCGAAACTAGCGGCGAAACAGATACGCAGTATTTT
TRBJ2-2 | . | . | TRBV5-4 | CASTPGQRNTGELFF | TGTGCCAGCACCCCTGGACAGCGGAACACCGGGGAGCTGTTTTTT